The clone carrying this TCR beta chain came up many times. What it binds is unknown. Trimming took 1 base from V and 1 from J; bases not matched to a gene: 4. CDR1 DFQATT and CDR2 SNEGSKA come from the germline V gene (reference sequence). The CDR3 is 16 amino acids. The data are from a study of metastatic and nonmetastatic thyroid tumors. Study-level information: Comparison of repertoires was carried out across blood and tumor or nodule tissue from malignant and benign thyroid patients.

Thyroid surgery had not been preceded by any treatment in any patient. As processed by the authors: Using the CDR3 differences seen across clinicopathological groups, the authors built a distant-metastasis classifier for papillary thyroid cancer, which was meant to discriminate distant-metastatic patients. MiXCR was used by TCRdb to re-call the PCR reads. The V and J calls come from TCRdb's annotation, not from the publication. In the table there are approximately 25,000 clones, approximately 13% of which are singletons. Overall study results and limits: Versus benign nodules, malignant thyroid tumors reportedly had significantly higher TCR beta diversity, in blood and tumor.

What was sequenced was blood. This clonotype originated in a female donor with papillary thyroid cancer or a benign thyroid nodule (not recorded which). Some clones in this sample may be carry-over from other donors' samples. The V and J genes are TRBV20-1 and TRBJ2-1, with 10 bases fitting TRBD2. The CDR3 DNA sequence: TGCAGTGCTAGAGGGGCTAGCGGGAGATCCTACAATGAGCAGTTCTTC. This sequence encodes CSARGASGRSYNEQFF.